This T cell receptor (beta chain) comes out of a study of blood T cell repertoires in COVID-19. Only in-frame clones appear in the TCRdb table, and some are missing; sequencing was by immunoSEQ multiplex PCR. In the table there are approximately 310,000 clones, more than 70% of which are singletons. The ends lost 4 bases at V and 0 bases at J; junction bases unmatched: 7. CDR3 length: 16 amino acids. CDR1 and CDR2 from the germline V gene are SGHKS and YYEKEE (reference sequence). The sample comprised peripheral blood. This TCR was recovered from a woman aged 45-60 years who had recovered from COVID-19. This chain joins TRBV5-5 and TRBJ2-1; 7 bases match TRBD2. The CDR3, as DNA: TGTGCCAGCAGCCCCCTAGCGGCAAGCTCCTACAATGAGCAGTTCTTC. This translates into CASSPLAASSYNEQFF.